A selection of T cell receptor beta chains follows, all from one sample in a study of blood T cell repertoires in COVID-19. Sequenced by immunoSEQ multiplex PCR; TCRdb stores in-frame clones only, minus some. The sample has 250,000 to 300,000 clones; about nine tenths are singletons. The sequenced sample consisted of peripheral blood. These receptors were obtained from a woman aged 25 to 45 with COVID-19, enrolled during active disease. CDR3s include the opening cysteine and the closing phenylalanine or tryptophan.

v_call,j_call,cdr3_aa
TRBV5-1,TRBJ1-6,CASSISGMGNSPLHF
TRBV4-3,TRBJ2-3,CASSQDVGLAGGINTDTQYF
TRBV6-5,TRBJ1-4,CASSYLSTGANEKLFF
TRBV6-2/TRBV6-3,TRBJ2-3,CASSYKGAYTQYF
TRBV5-1,TRBJ1-1,CASSATGGPGTEAFF
TRBV6-6,TRBJ2-7,CASSSPIRGSSYEQYF
TRBV6-5,TRBJ2-7,CASSRGLARQYF
TRBV4-3,TRBJ1-6,CASSQAGWNSPLHF
TRBV19,TRBJ2-2,CASKSSAVAGTGELFF
TRBV5-1,TRBJ2-1,CASRTSGFYNEQFF
TRBV30,TRBJ1-4,CAWSVGEGGEKLFF
TRBV28,TRBJ1-2,CASSQIQGVTFYGYTF
TRBV9,TRBJ1-1,CASSVGPGTGEAFF
TRBV7-2,TRBJ2-3,CASSGQGSTDTQYF
TRBV18,TRBJ2-2,CASSPGPATGELFF
TRBV7-2,TRBJ2-4,CASSLEGTVKNIQYF